What follows are 20 T cell receptor beta chains derived from one specimen sequenced in a study of blood T cell repertoires in COVID-19. Sequencing was performed with immunoSEQ multiplex PCR; in TCRdb, only in-frame clones are kept and a portion is missing. Here the sample spans around 250,000 clones, over 80% being singletons. The sequenced sample consisted of peripheral blood. The source is a man in his 60s who had recovered from COVID-19.

The V call is TRBV9, the J call TRBJ2-7; 11 positions agree with TRBD1. Losses at the gene ends were 4 bases for V and 5 bases for J; bases not matched to a gene: 14. The CDR3 totals 17 residues. Germline CDR1 and CDR2: SGDLS and YYNGEE. The CDR3 loop is CASSPHYKGQGVDEQYF. CDR3 DNA: TGTGCCAGCAGCCCTCACTACAAGGGACAGGGGGTCGACGAGCAGTACTTC. Complete variable domain (other parts from reference TRBV9 and TRBJ2-7): DSGVTQTPKHLITATGQRVTLRCSPRSGDLSVYWYQQSLDQGLQFLIQYYNGEERAKGNILERFSAQQFPDLHSELNLSSLELGDSALYFCASSPHYKGQGVDEQYFGPGTRLTVT.

The chain links TRBV5-1 to TRBJ2-7, with 7 bases that match TRBD1. V lost 2 bases, J lost 0 bases, and 11 bases stayed unmatched. Germline V lookup: CDR1 SGHRS, CDR2 YFSETQ. CDR3 size: 17 residues. CDR3 in DNA: TGCGCCAGCAGCTTTGGCCGGACAGGCGGCAACTCCTACGAGCAGTACTTC. Protein sequence: CASSFGRTGGNSYEQYF.

The V call is TRBV5-1, the J call TRBJ1-1; TRBD1 might be the D (6 bases). The length of the CDR3 is 13 residues. CDR1 is SGHRS and CDR2 is YFSETQ in the germline V gene. V was shortened by 6 bases and J by 0 bases, with 9 bases between the two germline ends. The CDR3 region is CASKDSMNTEAFF. As DNA, the CDR3 is TGCGCCAGCAAGGACAGCATGAACACTGAAGCTTTCTTT.

The chain couples TRBV7-3 to TRBJ2-3; D perhaps matches TRBD1 (5 bases). From germline, CDR1 is SGHTA and CDR2 FQGTGA. This CDR3 spans 13 amino acids. Deletions cut 5 bases from V and 2 bases from J, with 8 bases between. The CDR3 DNA follows: TGTGCCAGCAGCCCAGGGTCCACAGATACGCAGTATTTT. Residues: CASSPGSTDTQYF.

This clone has only one observation. This chain connects TRBV7-3 to TRBJ1-1, with a weak D call TRBD1 (6 bases). This CDR3 contains 14 residues. CDR1 and CDR2 (germline): SGHTA, FQGTGA. Deletions cut 5 bases from V and 4 bases from J, with 14 bases between. CDR3 region: CASSPQQGGTEAFF. The CDR3 DNA reads TGTGCCAGCAGCCCCCAACAGGGTGGCACTGAAGCTTTCTTT.

V is TRBV6-5 and J is TRBJ2-5; TRBD1 matches at 9 bases. CDR1 and CDR2 (germline): MNHEY, SVGAGI. Trimming took 0 bases from V and 5 from J; bases not matched to a gene: 4. This CDR3 contains 15 residues. CDR3 DNA: TGTGCCAGCAGTTACTCGGACAGGGGAGGGGAGACCCAGTACTTC. Its translation: CASSYSDRGGETQYF.

The V and J genes are TRBV6-1 and TRBJ2-7, with D possibly matching TRBD2 (5 bases). The CDR3 spans 16 residues. Per germline, CDR1 MNHNS and CDR2 SASEGT. V was clipped by 2 bases and J by 5 bases, with 19 bases between them. The CDR3 DNA follows: TGTGCCAGCAGTGAAAATGGGCTAGCAAGGGCTCACGAGCAGTACTTC. This gives the protein CASSENGLARAHEQYF.

The chain links TRBV27 to TRBJ1-1; 8 nucleotides align to TRBD1. The CDR3 spans 15 residues. Trimming at V came to 6 bases and at J to 6 bases, leaving 12 bases not matched to a gene. Germline lookup yields CDR1 MNHEY and CDR2 SMNVEV (reference sequence). The CDR3, as DNA: TGTGCCAGCAGCCCCGGGACAGGAAGGAAGGCTGAAGCTTTCTTT. Encoded protein: CASSPGTGRKAEAFF.

The chain employs TRBV6-6 and TRBJ1-1; TRBD1 matches 8 bases. Germline CDR1 reads MNHNY; CDR2 reads SVGAGI (reference sequence). J lost 4 bases, V lost 0 bases, and 7 bases had no gene match. The CDR3 is 16 amino acids. DNA of the CDR3: TGTGCCAGCAGTTACTCGAGGGGGGGGACAGGCACTGAAGCTTTCTTT. Amino acids: CASSYSRGGTGTEAFF.

The V gene is TRBV28, the J gene TRBJ1-2; 7 nucleotides align to TRBD1. The CDR3 totals 14 residues. Germline trimming cut 5 bases from V and 2 bases from J; bases unmatched to any gene: 5. Germline V gene data show CDR1 as MDHEN and CDR2 as SYDVKM. This chain's CDR3 is CASSLQGNNYGYTF. CDR3 nucleotides: TGTGCCAGCAGTCTACAGGGGAACAACTATGGCTACACCTTC.

The chain uses TRBV19 and TRBJ2-5, with D perhaps matching TRBD1 (5 bases). CDR1 LNHDA and CDR2 SQIVND come from the germline V gene (reference sequence). The CDR3 loop spans 15 amino acids. Trimming took 7 bases from V and 0 from J, leaving 15 bases between them. The CDR3 region is CASTRGRGYQETQYF. The CDR3 DNA follows: TGTGCCAGTACCCGAGGAAGGGGCTACCAAGAGACCCAGTACTTC.

There are a few counts of this clone. This chain connects TRBV28 to TRBJ1-5, with a possible D match to TRBD1 (5 bases). The V gene lost 4 bases and the J gene lost 4 bases, with 8 bases spanning the gap. Looked up from germline, CDR1 is MDHEN and CDR2 is SYDVKM. The CDR3 runs 13 residues. In DNA form, the CDR3 reads TGTGCCAGCAGTTCCCAGGGTAATCAGCCCCAGCATTTT. Amino acid sequence: CASSSQGNQPQHF. The entire variable domain, with the rest obtained from reference TRBV28 and TRBJ1-5, is as follows: DVKVTQSSRYLVKRTGEKVFLECVQDMDHENMFWYRQDPGLGLRLIYFSYDVKMKEKGDIPEGYSVSREKKERFSLILESASTNQTSMYLCASSSQGNQPQHFGDGTRLSIL.

A single count supports this clone. The chain carries TRBV5-1 and TRBJ1-1, with 10 bases aligning to TRBD1. This CDR3 has 17 residues. Germline V lookup: CDR1 SGHRS, CDR2 YFSETQ. The V and J ends lost 5 bases and 0 bases, in that order; junction bases with no gene match: 10. Written as DNA, the CDR3 is TGCGCCAGCAGACTGAGGGGAGACAGGGGGCTGAACACTGAAGCTTTCTTT. It codes for CASRLRGDRGLNTEAFF.

The chain combines TRBV24-1 with TRBJ2-1; 9 nucleotides line up with TRBD1. CDR1 and CDR2 (germline): KGHDR, SFDVKD. CDR3 length: 17 residues. The V gene end was trimmed by 4 bases and the J gene end by 8 bases; junction bases not matched to a gene: 14. CDR3 loop: CATSETLGQGNGYEQFF. The CDR3 coding sequence is TGTGCCACCAGTGAAACCCTGGGACAGGGAAACGGCTATGAGCAGTTCTTC.

The sample holds one count of this clone. The gene calls are TRBV9 and TRBJ2-2; D not resolved. This CDR3 spans 14 amino acids. The germline V gene has CDR1 SGDLS and CDR2 YYNGEE. V was pared by 0 bases and J by 3 bases, with 6 bases between. The CDR3 DNA reads as TGTGCCAGCAGCGTAGTGGTAGACACCGGGGAGCTGTTTTTT. Protein: CASSVVVDTGELFF.

This chain connects TRBV15 to TRBJ2-5; 11 nucleotides agree with TRBD1. There are 15 residues in the CDR3. Trimming cost V 4 bases and J 4 bases; bases outside gene matches: 5. CDR1 and CDR2 (germline): LNHNV, YYDKDF (reference sequence). This CDR3 is CATSKDRGQVETQYF. The DNA of the CDR3 is TGTGCCACCAGCAAGGACAGGGGGCAGGTAGAGACCCAGTACTTC. The whole variable domain, remainder taken from reference TRBV15 and TRBJ2-5, is DAMVIQNPRYQVTQFGKPVTLSCSQTLNHNVMYWYQQKSSQAPKLLFHYYDKDFNNEADTPDNFQSRRPNTSFCFLDIRSPGLGDTAMYLCATSKDRGQVETQYFGPGTRLLVL.

The rearrangement uses TRBV3-1 (or the pseudogene TRBV3-2) and TRBJ2-3; 7 bases match TRBD2. Germline V lookup: CDR1 LGHDT, CDR2 YNNKEL (reference sequence). The V and J ends lost 6 bases and 0 bases, in that order; junction bases with no gene match: 9. The CDR3 is 16 residues long. CDR3 nucleotide sequence: TGTGCCAGCAGTTCCCAACTAGCGACCAGCACAGATACGCAGTATTTT. The encoded protein is CASSSQLATSTDTQYF.

The rearrangement uses TRBV6-5 and TRBJ1-4; D call uncertain. The CDR3 totals 14 residues. Germline V gives CDR1 MNHEY, CDR2 SVGAGI. The V and J ends lost 6 bases and 7 bases respectively, with 15 bases between them. The CDR3 DNA reads TGTGCCAGCAGCGGTTCTATCTGGGCTGAAAAACTGTTTTTT. Its translation is CASSGSIWAEKLFF.

The chain employs TRBV19 and TRBJ1-4; tentatively, D is TRBD1 (6 bases). The CDR3 is 16 residues long. CDR1 LNHDA and CDR2 SQIVND come from the germline V gene (reference sequence). V was trimmed by 9 bases and J by 5 bases, leaving 22 bases between them. In nucleotides, the CDR3 is TGTGCCAGAACTATCCGGGACACTGGATTGAATGAAAAACTGTTTTTT. As protein: CARTIRDTGLNEKLFF.

This chain links TRBV5-1 with TRBJ2-5; 7 positions match TRBD1. J gave up 1 base and V 5 bases, and 5 bases lay outside the gene matches. This CDR3 has 14 residues. Germline V gene data show CDR1 as SGHRS and CDR2 as YFSETQ. The CDR3 here is CASRRGQVQETQYF. The CDR3 nucleotides are TGCGCCAGCAGACGTGGACAGGTCCAAGAGACCCAGTACTTC.